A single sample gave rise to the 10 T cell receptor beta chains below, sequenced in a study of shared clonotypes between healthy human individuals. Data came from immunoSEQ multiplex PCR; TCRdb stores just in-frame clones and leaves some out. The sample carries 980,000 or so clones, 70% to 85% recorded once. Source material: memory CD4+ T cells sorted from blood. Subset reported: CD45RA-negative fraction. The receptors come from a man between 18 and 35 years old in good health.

The CDR3 region is CASSLTGTGPYGYTF. CDR3 sequence (DNA): TGTGCCAGCAGCTTAACCGGGACAGGGCCCTATGGCTACACCTTC. V and J are TRBV7-2 and TRBJ1-2; TRBD1 agrees at 9 bases. Germline CDR1 reads SGHTA; CDR2 reads FQGNSA. The CDR3 extends over 15 amino acids. V lost 2 bases and J lost 4; bases outside the gene matches: 5.

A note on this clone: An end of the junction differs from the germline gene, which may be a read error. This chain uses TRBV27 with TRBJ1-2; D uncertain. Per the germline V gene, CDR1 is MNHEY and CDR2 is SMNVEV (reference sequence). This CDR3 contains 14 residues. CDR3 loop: CAGSSRGGLYGYTF. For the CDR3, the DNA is TGTGCCGGCAGTTCCCGGGGAGGACTCTATGGCTACACCTTC.

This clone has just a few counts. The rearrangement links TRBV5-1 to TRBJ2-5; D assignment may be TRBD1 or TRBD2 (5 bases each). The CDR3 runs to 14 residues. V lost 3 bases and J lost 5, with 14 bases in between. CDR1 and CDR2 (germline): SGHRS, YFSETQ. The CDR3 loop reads CASSWGYNSETQYF. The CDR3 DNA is TGCGCCAGCAGCTGGGGGTATAATTCGGAGACCCAGTACTTC.

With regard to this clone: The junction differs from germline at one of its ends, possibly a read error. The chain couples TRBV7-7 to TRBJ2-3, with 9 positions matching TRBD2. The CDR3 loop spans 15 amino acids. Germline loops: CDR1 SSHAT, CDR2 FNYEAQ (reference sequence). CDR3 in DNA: TGTGCTAGCAGCTTAGGCGGGGGGGCCGGAGATACGCAGTATTTT. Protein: CASSLGGGAGDTQYF.

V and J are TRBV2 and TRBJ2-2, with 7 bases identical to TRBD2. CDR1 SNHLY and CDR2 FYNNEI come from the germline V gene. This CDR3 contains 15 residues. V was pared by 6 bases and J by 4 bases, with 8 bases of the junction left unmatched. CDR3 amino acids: CASRAGGGGTGELFF. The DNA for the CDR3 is TGTGCCAGCAGAGCCGGCGGGGGTGGCACCGGGGAGCTGTTTTTT. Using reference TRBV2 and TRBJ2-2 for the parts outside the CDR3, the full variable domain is EPEVTQTPSHQVTQMGQEVILRCVPISNHLYFYWYRQILGQKVEFLVSFYNNEISEKSEIFDDQFSVERPDGSNFTLKIRSTKLEDSAMYFCASRAGGGGTGELFFGEGSRLTVL.

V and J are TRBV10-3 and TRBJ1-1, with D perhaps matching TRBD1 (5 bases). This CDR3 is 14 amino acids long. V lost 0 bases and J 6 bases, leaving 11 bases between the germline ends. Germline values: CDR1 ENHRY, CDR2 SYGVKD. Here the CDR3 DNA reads TGTGCCATCAGTGAGTCGGGGGGGAAGGCTGAAGCTTTCTTT. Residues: CAISESGGKAEAFF.

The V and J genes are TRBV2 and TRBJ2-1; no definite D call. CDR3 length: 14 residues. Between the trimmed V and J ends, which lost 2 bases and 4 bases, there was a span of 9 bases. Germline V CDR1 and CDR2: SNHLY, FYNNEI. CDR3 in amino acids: CASSEIAVYNEQFF. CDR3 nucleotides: TGTGCCAGCAGTGAAATTGCAGTATACAATGAGCAGTTCTTC. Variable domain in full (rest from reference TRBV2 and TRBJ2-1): EPEVTQTPSHQVTQMGQEVILRCVPISNHLYFYWYRQILGQKVEFLVSFYNNEISEKSEIFDDQFSVERPDGSNFTLKIRSTKLEDSAMYFCASSEIAVYNEQFFGPGTRLTVL.

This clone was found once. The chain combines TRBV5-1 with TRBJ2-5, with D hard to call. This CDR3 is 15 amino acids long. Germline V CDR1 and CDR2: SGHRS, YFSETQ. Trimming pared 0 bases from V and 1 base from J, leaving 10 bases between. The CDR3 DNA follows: TGCGCCAGCAGCTTGGTGGGGTTGTCCCAAGAGACCCAGTACTTC. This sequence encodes CASSLVGLSQETQYF. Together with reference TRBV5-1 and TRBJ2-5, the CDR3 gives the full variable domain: KAGVTQTPRYLIKTRGQQVTLSCSPISGHRSVSWYQQTPGQGLQFLFEYFSETQRNKGNFPGRFSGRQFSNSRSEMNVSTLELGDSALYLCASSLVGLSQETQYFGPGTRLLVL.

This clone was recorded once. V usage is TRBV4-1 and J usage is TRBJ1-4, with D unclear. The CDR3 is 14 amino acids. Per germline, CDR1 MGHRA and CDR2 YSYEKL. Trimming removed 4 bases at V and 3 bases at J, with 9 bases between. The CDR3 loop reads CASSPQEANEKLFF. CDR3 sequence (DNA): TGCGCCAGCAGCCCCCAGGAGGCTAATGAAAAACTGTTTTTT.

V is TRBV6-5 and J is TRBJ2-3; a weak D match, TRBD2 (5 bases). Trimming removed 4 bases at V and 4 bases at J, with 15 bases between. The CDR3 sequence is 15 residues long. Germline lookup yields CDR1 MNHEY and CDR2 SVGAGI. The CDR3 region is CASSFAGKRADTQYF. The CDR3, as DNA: TGTGCCAGCAGTTTTGCGGGCAAGAGGGCAGATACGCAGTATTTT.